This T cell receptor beta chain was captured in a study of Graves' ophthalmopathy and Graves' hyperthyroidism. Study-level background: Peripheral blood was gathered at the point of initial diagnosis, before any treatment started. Notes on the study in general: In blood, most expanded thyroid clonotypes above 0.001 frequency were also detected.

This clonotype was observed many times. As yet, its antigen is unknown. Transcripts of RNA were the source for amplifying TCR beta CDR3 regions. The first-round RT-PCR employed HTBI primers together with the Qiagen OneStep RT-PCR kit. A multiplex PCR was then performed as the second round. One entry per CDR3 protein, called by TCRdb with MiXCR from the multiplex PCR reads. The profile covers some 520,000 distinct CDR3 sequences, with 13% to 15% appearing a single time and about 9.4% taken by the ten largest. Germline lookup yields CDR1 SGHRS and CDR2 YFSETQ. This CDR3 has 13 amino acids. Trimming stripped 4 bases from V and 5 bases from J, with 12 bases between.

This TCR was sampled from a woman aged 25 to 39 with Graves' ophthalmopathy. Specimen: blood. The J gene is TRBJ1-1, the V gene TRBV5-1, with no clear D. CDR3 sequence reads: CASSLDGSTEAFF. The CDR3 DNA reads as TGCGCCAGCAGCCTGGACGGATCGACTGAAGCTTTCTTT.